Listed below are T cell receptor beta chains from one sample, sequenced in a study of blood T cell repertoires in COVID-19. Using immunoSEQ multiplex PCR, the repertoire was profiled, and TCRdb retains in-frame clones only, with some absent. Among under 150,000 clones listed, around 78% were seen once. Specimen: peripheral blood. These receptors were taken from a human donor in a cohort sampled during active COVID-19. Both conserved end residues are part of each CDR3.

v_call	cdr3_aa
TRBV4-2	CASSQDMRQPQHF
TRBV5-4	CASSLGTGTSYGYTF
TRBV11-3	CASSPTGHEQFF
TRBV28	CASSTLAGNTEAFF
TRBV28	CASSPRVAGGPTDTQYF
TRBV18	CASSGTRGTEAFF
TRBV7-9	CASTETGGLATNEKLFF
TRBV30	CAWSAPGGPGNTIYF
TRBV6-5	CASTQQGRPYNEQFF
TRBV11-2	CASSLNLQGSETQYF
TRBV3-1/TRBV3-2	CASSQEVGRGNTGELFF
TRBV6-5	CASRATSVADTQYF
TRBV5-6	CASSLIQGGPYEQYF
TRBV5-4	CASSRGQGDGNTIYF
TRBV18	CASSLTGAEQYF
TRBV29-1	CSVAPGGYNEQFF
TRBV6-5	CASSYLGDIEEAFF
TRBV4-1	CASSQVGSYTGELFF
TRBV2	CASIRRSSYEQYF
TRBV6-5	CATSGAGGRTFF
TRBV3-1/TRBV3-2	CACSHGGGGCTGELFF
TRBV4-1	CASSQGGMGDTQYF
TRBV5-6	CASRFWRSASVHEQYF
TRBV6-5	CASRKRRTGDTEAFF
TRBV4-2	CASSQARGTEAFF
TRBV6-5	CASSYSANSFYEQYF
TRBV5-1	CASSSGQDNEKLFF
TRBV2	CASSEGGANYGYTF
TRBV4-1	CASSQDPNQGQLSYEQYF
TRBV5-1	CASRGQGTYWGLICINQPQHF
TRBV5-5	CASSLDRVNEKLFF